This T cell receptor beta chain was retrieved from a study of blood T cell repertoires in COVID-19. Study in general: Sources were T cells, B-cell-depleted T cells, or PBMCs; the material itself was cDNA or gDNA.

Trimming removed 8 bases from V and 0 bases from J, with 13 bases in between. Germline V CDR1 and CDR2: SGHVS, FQNEAQ. The CDR3 is 15 residues long. Source study methods: Cell counts per sample came from amplifying reference gene primers. Some clones are missing from TCRdb's copy, which holds only in-frame ones; the method was immunoSEQ multiplex PCR. That table gives V, J and clone size, and the DNA gave D and trimming. The sample lists about 410,000 clones, 70% to 90% occurring once. The V and J genes are TRBV7-8 and TRBJ1-4, with D possibly TRBD1 on 6 matching bases. The sample was peripheral blood. This TCR derives from a woman between 35 and 50 years old with COVID-19, enrolled during active disease. CDR3 sequence (DNA): TGTGCCAGCCGCCCCAGGGGTGCAACTAATGAAAAACTGTTTTTT. Protein sequence: CASRPRGATNEKLFF.